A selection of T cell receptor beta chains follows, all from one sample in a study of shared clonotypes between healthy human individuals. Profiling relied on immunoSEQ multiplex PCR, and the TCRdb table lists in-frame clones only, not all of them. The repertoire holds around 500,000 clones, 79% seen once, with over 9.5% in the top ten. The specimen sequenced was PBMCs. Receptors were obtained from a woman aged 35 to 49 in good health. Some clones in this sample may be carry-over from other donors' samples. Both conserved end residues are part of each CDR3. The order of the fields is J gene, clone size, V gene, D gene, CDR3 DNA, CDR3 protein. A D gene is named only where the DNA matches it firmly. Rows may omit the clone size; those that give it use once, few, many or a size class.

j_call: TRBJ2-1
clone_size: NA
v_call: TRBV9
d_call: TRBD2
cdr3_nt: TGTGCCAGCAGCCCCCGACTAGCGCTGGACAATGAGCAGTTCTTC
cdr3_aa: CASSPRLALDNEQFF

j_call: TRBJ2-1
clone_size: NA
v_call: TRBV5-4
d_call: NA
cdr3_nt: TGTGCCAGCAGCCGGATGGCGGGGAGGAATGAGCAGTTCTTC
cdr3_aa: CASSRMAGRNEQFF

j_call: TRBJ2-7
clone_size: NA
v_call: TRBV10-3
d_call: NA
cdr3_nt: TGTGCCATCAGGCCCGGGGACTCGTCCTACGAGCAGTACTTC
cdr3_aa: CAIRPGDSSYEQYF

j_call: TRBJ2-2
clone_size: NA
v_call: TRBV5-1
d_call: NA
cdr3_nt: TGCGCCAGCAGCTTTTTTCAGGTTACGAACACCGGGGAGCTGTTTTTT
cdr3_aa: CASSFFQVTNTGELFF

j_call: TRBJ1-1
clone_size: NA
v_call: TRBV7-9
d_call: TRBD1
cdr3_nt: TGTGCCAGCAGCCCCGACAGGGTGGCTGAAGCTTTCTTT
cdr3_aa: CASSPDRVAEAFF

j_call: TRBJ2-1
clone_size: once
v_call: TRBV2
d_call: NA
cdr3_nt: TGTGCCAGCCGAGAACGAAGCGGTCGTGGGGGAGGGCAGTTCTTC
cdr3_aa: CASRERSGRGGGQFF

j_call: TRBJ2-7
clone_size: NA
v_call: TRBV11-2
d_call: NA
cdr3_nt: TGTGCCAGCAGCTTAGATCCAGCGGCCTACGAGCAGTACTTC
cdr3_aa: CASSLDPAAYEQYF

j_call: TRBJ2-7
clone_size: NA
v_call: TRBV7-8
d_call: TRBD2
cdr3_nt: TGTGCCAGCAGCCCGAATAGCGGGAGGGCAGGCGAGCAGTACTTC
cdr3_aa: CASSPNSGRAGEQYF

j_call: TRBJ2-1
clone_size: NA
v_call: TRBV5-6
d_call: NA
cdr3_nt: TGTGCCAGCAGCTCGCGTCGAGGGAATGAGCAGTTCTTC
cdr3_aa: CASSSRRGNEQFF

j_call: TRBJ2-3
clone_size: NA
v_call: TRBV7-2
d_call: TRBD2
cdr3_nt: TGTGCCAGCAGCTCTGGAGCGGGAGCGATGGGCACAGATACGCAGTATTTT
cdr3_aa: CASSSGAGAMGTDTQYF

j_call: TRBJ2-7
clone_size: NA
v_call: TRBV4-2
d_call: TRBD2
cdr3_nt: TGTGCCAGCAGCCAACAGGCTAGCGGGAGTGGCGAGCAGTACTTC
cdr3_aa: CASSQQASGSGEQYF

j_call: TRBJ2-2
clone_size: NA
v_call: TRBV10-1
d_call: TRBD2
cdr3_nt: TGCGCCAGCACCAGACAGAGTCACGGAGCGGGAGTGAGTCGCGGGGAGCTGTTTTTT
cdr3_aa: CASTRQSHGAGVSRGELFF

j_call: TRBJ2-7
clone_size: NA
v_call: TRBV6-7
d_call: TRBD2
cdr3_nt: TGTGCCAGCAGTTACTCTCCTCGACTAGCGGGAGGGAACGAGCAGTACTTC
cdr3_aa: CASSYSPRLAGGNEQYF

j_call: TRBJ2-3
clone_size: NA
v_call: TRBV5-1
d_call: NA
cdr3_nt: TGCGCCAGCAGCTTGGATGACTCCACAGATACGCAGTATTTT
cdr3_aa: CASSLDDSTDTQYF

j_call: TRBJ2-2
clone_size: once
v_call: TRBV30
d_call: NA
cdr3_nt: TGTGCCTGGAGTCTTCCTGACTGGCGGGGGAACACCGGGGAGCTGTTTTTT
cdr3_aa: CAWSLPDWRGNTGELFF

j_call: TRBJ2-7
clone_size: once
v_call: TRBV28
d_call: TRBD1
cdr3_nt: TGTGCCAGCAGCCAGGCAGGGGGAAAGGGCTACGAGCAGTACTTC
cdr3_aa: CASSQAGGKGYEQYF

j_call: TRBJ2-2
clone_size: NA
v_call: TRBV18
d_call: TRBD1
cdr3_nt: TGTGCCAGCTCACCATGGACAGGGGGCGACACCGGGGAGCTGTTTTTT
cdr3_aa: CASSPWTGGDTGELFF

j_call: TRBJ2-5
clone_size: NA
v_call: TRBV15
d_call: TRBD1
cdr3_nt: TGTGCCACCAGCAGAGGACAGGGGTCGGAGACCCAGTACTTC
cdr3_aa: CATSRGQGSETQYF

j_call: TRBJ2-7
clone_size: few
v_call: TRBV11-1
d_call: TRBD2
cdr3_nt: TGTGCCAGCAGCTTGGTTAGCGGGTTATCCTACGAGCAGTACTTC
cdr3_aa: CASSLVSGLSYEQYF

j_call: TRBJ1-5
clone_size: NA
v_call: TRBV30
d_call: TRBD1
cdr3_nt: TGTGCCTGGAGTGGCGACAGGGTAGATCAGCCCCAGCATTTT
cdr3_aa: CAWSGDRVDQPQHF

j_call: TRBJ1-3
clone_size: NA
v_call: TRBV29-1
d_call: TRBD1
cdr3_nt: TGCAGCGCTCAGGGGGGTGGAAACACCATATATTTT
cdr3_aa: CSAQGGGNTIYF

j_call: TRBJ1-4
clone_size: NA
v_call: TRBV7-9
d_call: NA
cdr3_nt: TGTGCCAGCAGCTTAGGTGGCCTGGGGGCTACTAATGAAAAACTGTTTTTT
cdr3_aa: CASSLGGLGATNEKLFF

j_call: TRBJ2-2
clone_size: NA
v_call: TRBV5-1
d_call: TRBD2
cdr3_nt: TGCGCCACCCAGCGGGAGTCGAACACCGGGGAGCTGTTTTTT
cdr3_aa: CATQRESNTGELFF

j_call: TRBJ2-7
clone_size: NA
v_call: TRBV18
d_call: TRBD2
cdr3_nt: TGTGCCAGCTCACCACGGCGGGAGGTAAACGAGCAGTACTTC
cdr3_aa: CASSPRREVNEQYF

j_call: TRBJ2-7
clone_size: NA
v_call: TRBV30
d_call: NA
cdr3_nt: TGTGCCTGGAGTGTATTCGGTGGAGACGAGCAGTACTTC
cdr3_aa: CAWSVFGGDEQYF

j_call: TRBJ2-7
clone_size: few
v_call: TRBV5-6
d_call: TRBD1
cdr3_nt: TGTGCCAGCAGCTTCAATGACAGGGCTGGTTCCGAGCAGTACTTC
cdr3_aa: CASSFNDRAGSEQYF

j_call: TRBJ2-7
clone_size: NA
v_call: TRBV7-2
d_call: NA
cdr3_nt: TGTGCCAGCAGCTCCAGCGGGTGGGGGAGAAGGGCCTACGAGCAGTACTTC
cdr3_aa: CASSSSGWGRRAYEQYF

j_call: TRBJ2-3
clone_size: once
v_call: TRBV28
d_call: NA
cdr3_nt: TGTGCCAGCAGTTTAATGGGAGCGGCTAGCACAGATACGCAGTATTTT
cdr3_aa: CASSLMGAASTDTQYF

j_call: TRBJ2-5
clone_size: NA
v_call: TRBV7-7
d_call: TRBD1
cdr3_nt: TGTGCCAGCAGCTTAGCCCCGGGACAGGGTGAGAAGACCCAGTACTTC
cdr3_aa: CASSLAPGQGEKTQYF

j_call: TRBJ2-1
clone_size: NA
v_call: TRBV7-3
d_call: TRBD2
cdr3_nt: TGTGCCAGCAGCCCGGGGGAGGGTCTCAATGAGCAGTTCTTC
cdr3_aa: CASSPGEGLNEQFF

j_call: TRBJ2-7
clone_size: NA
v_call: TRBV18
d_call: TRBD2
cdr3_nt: TGTGCCAGCTCATCAAGCACTAGCGACTACGAGCAGTACTTC
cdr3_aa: CASSSSTSDYEQYF

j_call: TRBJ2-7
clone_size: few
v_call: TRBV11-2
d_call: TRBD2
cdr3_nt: TGTGCCAGCAGCTTAGCGTCTAGCGGGAGATTGGAGCAGTACTTC
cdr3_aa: CASSLASSGRLEQYF

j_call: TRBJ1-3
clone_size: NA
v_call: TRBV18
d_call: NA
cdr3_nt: TGTGCCAGCTCACCTGGGATCTCTGGAAACACCATATATTTT
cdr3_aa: CASSPGISGNTIYF

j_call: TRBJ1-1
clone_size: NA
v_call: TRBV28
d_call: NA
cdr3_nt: TGTGCCAGCAGGATAGGACGGGTGAACACTGAAGCTTTCTTT
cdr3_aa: CASRIGRVNTEAFF

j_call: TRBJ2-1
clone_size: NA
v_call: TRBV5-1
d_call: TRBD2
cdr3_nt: TGCGCCAGCAGCTTGAGGACTAGCGGGGTCCACTACAATGAGCAGTTCTTC
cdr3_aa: CASSLRTSGVHYNEQFF

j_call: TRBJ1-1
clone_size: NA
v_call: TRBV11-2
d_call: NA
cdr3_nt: TGTGCCAGCAGCCTTCTGAACACTGAAGCTTTCTTT
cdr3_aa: CASSLLNTEAFF

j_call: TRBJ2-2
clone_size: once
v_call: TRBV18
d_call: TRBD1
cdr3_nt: TGTGCCAGCTCACCACGGGAGACAGGGTTTACCGGGGAGCTGTTTTTT
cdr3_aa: CASSPRETGFTGELFF

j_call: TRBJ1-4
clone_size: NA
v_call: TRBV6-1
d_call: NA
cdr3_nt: TGTGCCAGCAGTGAGAACAGGGCAACTAATGAAAAACTGTTTTTT
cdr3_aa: CASSENRATNEKLFF

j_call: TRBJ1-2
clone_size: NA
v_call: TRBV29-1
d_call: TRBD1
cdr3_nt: TGCACTACGGGGACAGGGTTGGACTATGGCTACACCTTC
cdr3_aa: CTTGTGLDYGYTF

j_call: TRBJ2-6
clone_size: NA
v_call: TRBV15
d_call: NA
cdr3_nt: TGTGCCACCAGCGCAAACGGGGGCTCTGGGGCCAACGTCCTGACTTTC
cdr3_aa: CATSANGGSGANVLTF

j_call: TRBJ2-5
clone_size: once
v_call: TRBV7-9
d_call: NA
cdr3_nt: TGTGCCAGCAGCTTAGTAGGTGCGCGGCAAGAGACCCAGTACTTC
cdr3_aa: CASSLVGARQETQYF

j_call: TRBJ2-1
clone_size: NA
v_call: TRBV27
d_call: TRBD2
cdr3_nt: TGTGCCAGCAGTACATGGGGACTAGCGGGAAGGGATTCCTACAATGAGCAGTTCTTC
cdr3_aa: CASSTWGLAGRDSYNEQFF

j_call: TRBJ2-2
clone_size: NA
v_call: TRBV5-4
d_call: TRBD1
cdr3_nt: TGTGCCAGCAGCCCCGGGACAGCTAACACCGGGGAGCTGTTTTTT
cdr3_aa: CASSPGTANTGELFF

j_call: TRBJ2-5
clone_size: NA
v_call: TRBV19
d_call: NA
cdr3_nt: TGTGCCAGTGGGGGCCAAGAGACCCAGTACTTC
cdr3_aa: CASGGQETQYF

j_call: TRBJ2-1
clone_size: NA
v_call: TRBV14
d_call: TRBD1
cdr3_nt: TGTGCCAGCAGCCCTCCTGTAGGGACAGGGCGTTATGAGCAGTTCTTC
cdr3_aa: CASSPPVGTGRYEQFF

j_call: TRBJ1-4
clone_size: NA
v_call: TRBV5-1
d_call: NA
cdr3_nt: TGCGCCAGCACACAGGGTCCAACTAATGAAAAACTGTTTTTT
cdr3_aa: CASTQGPTNEKLFF

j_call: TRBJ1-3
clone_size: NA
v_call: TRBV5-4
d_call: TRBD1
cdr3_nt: TGTGCCAGCAGCCCAGGGACAGAGAACACCATATATTTT
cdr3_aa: CASSPGTENTIYF

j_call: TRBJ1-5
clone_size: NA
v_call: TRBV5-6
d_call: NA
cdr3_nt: TGTGCCAGCAGCTTGGGGGGCTCGGTTCCCCAGCCCCAGCATTTT
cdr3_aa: CASSLGGSVPQPQHF

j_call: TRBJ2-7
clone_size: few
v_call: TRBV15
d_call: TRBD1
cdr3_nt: TGTGCCACCAGCCGGGACAGGGGCCGTGAGCAGTACTTC
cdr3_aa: CATSRDRGREQYF

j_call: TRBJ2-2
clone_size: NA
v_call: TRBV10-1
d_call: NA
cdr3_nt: TGCGCCAGCAGTGGGGACCTTAACACCGGGGAGCTGTTTTTT
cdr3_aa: CASSGDLNTGELFF

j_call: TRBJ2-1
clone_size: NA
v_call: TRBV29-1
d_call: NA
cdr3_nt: TGCAGCGTGCGTACAGGGTACTACAATGAGCAGTTCTTC
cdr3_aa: CSVRTGYYNEQFF

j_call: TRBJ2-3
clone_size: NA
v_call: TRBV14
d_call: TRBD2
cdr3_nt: TGTGCCAGCAGCCAAGTGGCGCTAGCGGGAGCAGATACGCAGTATTTT
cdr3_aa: CASSQVALAGADTQYF

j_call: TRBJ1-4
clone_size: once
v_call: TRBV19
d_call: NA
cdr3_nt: TGTGCCAGTCCCCTCGGCTTGCCAGCCCTGGGGGAAAAACTGTTTTTT
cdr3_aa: CASPLGLPALGEKLFF

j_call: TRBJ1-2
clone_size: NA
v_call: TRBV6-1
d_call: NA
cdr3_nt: TGTGCCAGCAGTGACGCTCCGGGGCCAAGAGGTAGTGGCTACACCTTC
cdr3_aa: CASSDAPGPRGSGYTF

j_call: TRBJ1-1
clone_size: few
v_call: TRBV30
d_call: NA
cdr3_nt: TGTGCCTGGATGCGAACTGAAGCTTTCTTT
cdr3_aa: CAWMRTEAFF

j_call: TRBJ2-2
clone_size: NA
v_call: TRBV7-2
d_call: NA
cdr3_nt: TGTGCCAGCAGCTGGGGTTCCGGGGCGAACACCGGGGAGCTGTTTTTT
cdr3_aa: CASSWGSGANTGELFF

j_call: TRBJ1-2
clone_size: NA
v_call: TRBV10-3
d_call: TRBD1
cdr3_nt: TGTGCCATCAGTGTGGACAGGGAGACTGGTGGCTACACCTTC
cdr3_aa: CAISVDRETGGYTF